This TCR beta chain was recovered during a study of long-term antiretroviral therapy in people with HIV. At the level of the study: It was about a decade before the 2015 immediate-ART recommendation that the earliest samples were taken. Study conclusions and caveats: In the period from the mid-2000s to the late 2010s, blood was collected, possibly under older ART regimens. Pre-ART expanded clones dominated the repertoire at every time point.

The sample holds a few counts of this clone. Antigen: not known. Runs used v3.0 of the immunoSEQ assay and were done at survey level. Sequencing was performed with immunoSEQ multiplex PCR; in TCRdb, only in-frame clones are kept and a portion is missing. The profile shows roughly 12,000 clones, 75% to 85% of them singletons. There are 14 residues in the CDR3. Unmatched junction bases numbered 4, after V lost 4 bases and J lost 5 bases. In germline, CDR1 is KGHSH, CDR2 LQKENI. The sequencing used unsorted PBMCs, collected 3.4 years after starting antiretroviral therapy. This chain uses TRBV18 with TRBJ2-2; 7 bases align to TRBD1. The sequence came from a middle-aged man with HIV. The CDR3 coding sequence is TGTGCCAGCTCACTGGACAGGTTGACCGGGGAGCTGTTTTTT. Amino acids: CASSLDRLTGELFF.